The T cell receptor beta chain under discussion was sequenced for a study of a mutant IDH1 vaccine in newly diagnosed glioma. In the study overall: Vaccine dosing followed radiotherapy by 4-6 weeks, or accompanied temozolomide cycles. Beforehand, treatment had been radiotherapy, temozolomide, or both; the majority received both. Study results and caveats: Vaccination elicited immune responses in roughly 92% of patients.

Germline V gene sequence: CDR1 SGHDT, CDR2 YYEEEE. Trimming pared 5 bases from V and 5 bases from J, leaving 22 bases between. This CDR3 is built from 16 residues. Described time point: week 47, end of study. A single vaccine dose contained 300 ug of mutant IDH1 20-mer peptide, and topical imiquimod was used with it. New astrocytomas of WHO grade 3 or 4 that were IDH1-mutant and ATRX-lost were found in the donors. This table comes from immunoSEQ multiplex PCR, and its TCRdb copy is limited to in-frame clones, with some not included. The data hold 90,000 to 100,000 clones, with over 85% observed a single time. As to this clone: Its antigen is still unknown.

The clonotype comes from a woman between 45 and 65 years old with glioma. The V and J genes are TRBV5-6 and TRBJ1-1; possibly TRBD1 for D (6 bases). The sample in question was PBMCs, obtained from a glioma patient whose treatment included an IDH1 peptide vaccine. The CDR3 region is CASRSRQAPGSTEAFF. The DNA for the CDR3 is TGTGCCAGCAGATCTCGACAGGCCCCAGGGTCTACTGAAGCTTTCTTT.